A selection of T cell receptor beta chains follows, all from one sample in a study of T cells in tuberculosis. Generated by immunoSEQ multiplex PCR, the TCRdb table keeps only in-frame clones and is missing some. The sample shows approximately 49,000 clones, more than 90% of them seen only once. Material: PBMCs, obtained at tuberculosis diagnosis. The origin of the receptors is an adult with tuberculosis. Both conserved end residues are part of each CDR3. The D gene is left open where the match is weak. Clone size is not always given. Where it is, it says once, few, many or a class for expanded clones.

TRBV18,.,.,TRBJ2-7,CASSPARAGEQYF,TGTGCCAGCTCACCAGCCAGGGCTGGGGAGCAGTACTTC
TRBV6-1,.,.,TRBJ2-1,CATSEQGWSDEQFF,TGTGCCACCTCCGAGCAGGGTTGGTCAGACGAGCAGTTCTTC
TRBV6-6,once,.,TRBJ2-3,CASTMSGLDTDTQYF,TGTGCCAGCACCATGTCAGGGCTGGACACAGATACGCAGTATTTT
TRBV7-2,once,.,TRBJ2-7,CASSLGRAYEQYF,TGTGCCAGCAGCTTAGGGCGGGCCTACGAGCAGTACTTC
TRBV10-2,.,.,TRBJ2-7,CASSEEAREQYF,TGCGCCAGCAGTGAGGAGGCTCGCGAGCAGTACTTC
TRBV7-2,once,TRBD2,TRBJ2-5,CASSPRTSPETQYF,TGTGCCAGCAGCCCTCGGACTAGCCCAGAGACCCAGTACTTC
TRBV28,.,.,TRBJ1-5,CASSYPGRGGNQPQHF,TGTGCCAGCAGTTACCCGGGCAGGGGCGGCAATCAGCCCCAGCATTTT
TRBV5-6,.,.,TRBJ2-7,CASSLGRPVSYEQYF,TGTGCCAGCAGCTTGGGGCGGCCAGTGTCCTACGAGCAGTACTTC
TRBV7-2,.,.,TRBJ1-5,CASSLRSGNQPQHF,TGTGCCAGCAGCTTAAGGTCCGGGAATCAGCCCCAGCATTTT
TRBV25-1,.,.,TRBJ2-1,CASSGLSYNEQFF,TGTGCCAGCTCAGGGCTTTCCTACAATGAGCAGTTCTTC
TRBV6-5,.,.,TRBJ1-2,CASSYAGGYTF,TGTGCCAGCAGTTACGCGGGCGGCTACACCTTC
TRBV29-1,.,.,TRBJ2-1,CSVLAFGVEYNEQFF,TGCAGCGTTCTAGCTTTCGGGGTTGAATACAATGAGCAGTTCTTC
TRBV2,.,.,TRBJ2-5,CASSGGHVLRETQYF,TGTGCCAGCAGTGGAGGACACGTTCTAAGGGAGACCCAGTACTTC